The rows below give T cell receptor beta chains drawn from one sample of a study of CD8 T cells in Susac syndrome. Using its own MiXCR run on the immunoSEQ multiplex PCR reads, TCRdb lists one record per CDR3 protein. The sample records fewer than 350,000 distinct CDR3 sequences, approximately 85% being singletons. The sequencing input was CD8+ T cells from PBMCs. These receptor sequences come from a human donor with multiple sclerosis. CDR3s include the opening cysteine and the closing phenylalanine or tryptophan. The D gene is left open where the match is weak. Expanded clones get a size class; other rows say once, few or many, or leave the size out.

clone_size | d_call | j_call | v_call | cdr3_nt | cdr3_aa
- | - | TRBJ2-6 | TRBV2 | TGTGCCAGCGGCGGGACTTACGGGGCCAACGTCCTGACTTTC | CASGGTYGANVLTF
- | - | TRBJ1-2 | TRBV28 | TGTGCCAGCAGTCCTCAAGTTAACTATGGCTACACCTTC | CASSPQVNYGYTF
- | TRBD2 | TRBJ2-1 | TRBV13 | TGTGCCAGCAGCTTGAGACCTGGGACTAGCGGACACAATGAGCAGTTCTTC | CASSLRPGTSGHNEQFF
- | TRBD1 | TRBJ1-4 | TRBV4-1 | TGCGCCAGCAGCCAAGATGAGGGGGACAGGGTTCGGAAACTGTTTTTT | CASSQDEGDRVRKLFF
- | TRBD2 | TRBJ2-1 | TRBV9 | TGTGCCAGCAGCGCGCTGGGAGGGCATGAGCAGTTCTTC | CASSALGGHEQFF
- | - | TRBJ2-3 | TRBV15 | TGTGCCACCAGCAGGCTAGTCACAGATACGCAGTATTTT | CATSRLVTDTQYF
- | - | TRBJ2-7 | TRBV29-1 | TGCAGCGTTGTGGCTGTTATTGGGGGCTACGAGCAGTACTTC | CSVVAVIGGYEQYF
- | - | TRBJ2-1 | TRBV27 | TGTGCCAGCAGTTTGGACTTCCGGGAGAGCTGGGTCAATGAGCAGTTCTTC | CASSLDFRESWVNEQFF
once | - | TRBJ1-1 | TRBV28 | TGTGCCAGCAGTTTTTGGGGGCCCGTGAACACTGAAGCTTTCTTT | CASSFWGPVNTEAFF
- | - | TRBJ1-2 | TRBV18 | TGTGCCAGCTCACCATGGATCCTAGCTAACTATGGCTACACCTTC | CASSPWILANYGYTF
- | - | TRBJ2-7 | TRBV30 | TGTGCCTGGAGTACCGGCCGGGACGGGAGAGGGTACGAGCAGTACTTC | CAWSTGRDGRGYEQYF
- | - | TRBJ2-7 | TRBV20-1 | TGCAGTGCCCCTAGCGTCCCCTACGAGCAGTACTTC | CSAPSVPYEQYF
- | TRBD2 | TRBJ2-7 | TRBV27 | TGTGCCAGCAGTTTCAGCCTGGGACTAGCGAACGAGCAGTACTTC | CASSFSLGLANEQYF
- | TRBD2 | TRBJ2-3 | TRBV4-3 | TGCGCCAGCAGCCAAGTCGATAGCGGGAGGGCAGATACGCAGTATTTT | CASSQVDSGRADTQYF
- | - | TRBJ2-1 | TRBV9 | TGTGCCAGCGGCAAGGGAGGTGACGATGAGCAGTTCTTC | CASGKGGDDEQFF
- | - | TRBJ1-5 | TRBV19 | TGTGCCAGTAGTCCAGCCAATCAGCCCCAGCATTTT | CASSPANQPQHF
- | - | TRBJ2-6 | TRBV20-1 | TGCAGTGCTAGAGAAATTACTGGGGCCAACGTCCTGACTTTC | CSAREITGANVLTF
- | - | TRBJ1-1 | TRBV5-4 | TGTGCCAGCAGCTTGTCGACACTAATGAACACTGAAGCTTTCTTT | CASSLSTLMNTEAFF
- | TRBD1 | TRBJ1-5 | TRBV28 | TGTGCCAGTCAAGCCACAGGGGTCCAGCCCCAGCATTTT | CASQATGVQPQHF
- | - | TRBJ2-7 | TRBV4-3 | TGCGCCAGCAGCCAAGAGGGCGGACGCTCCTACGAGCAGTACTTC | CASSQEGGRSYEQYF
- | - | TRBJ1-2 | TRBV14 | TGTGCCAGCAGCCTGGACAGTTTGGCGGAGGGCTACACCTTC | CASSLDSLAEGYTF
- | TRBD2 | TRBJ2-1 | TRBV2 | TGTGCCAGCATGGGGGGAGGGCCTGTCTATGAGCAGTTCTTC | CASMGGGPVYEQFF
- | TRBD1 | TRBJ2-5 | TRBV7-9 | TGTGCCAGCAGCTCCAGGACAGGGGAGGAGACCCAGTACTTC | CASSSRTGEETQYF
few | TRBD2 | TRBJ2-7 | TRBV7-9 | TGTGCCAGCAGCTTAGCGCTAGCGGGCGAGCAGTACTTC | CASSLALAGEQYF
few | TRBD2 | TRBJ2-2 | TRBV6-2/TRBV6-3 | TGTGCCAGCAGACCGGGACTAGCGGCGAACACCGGGGAGCTGTTTTTT | CASRPGLAANTGELFF
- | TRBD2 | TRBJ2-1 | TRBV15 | TGTGCCACCAGCAGTCTAGCGGGAGACCCCTACAATGAGCAGTTCTTC | CATSSLAGDPYNEQFF
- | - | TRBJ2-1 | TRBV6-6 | TGTGCCAGCAGTTACGTCAAGTACAATGAGCAGTTCTTC | CASSYVKYNEQFF
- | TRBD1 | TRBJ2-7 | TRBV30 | TGTGCCTGGAGTACCGGGACAGGGGACGAGCAGTACTTC | CAWSTGTGDEQYF
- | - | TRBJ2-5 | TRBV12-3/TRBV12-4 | TGTGCCAGCAGTTTAGGACTGTCGCCAGCAGGCCAAGAGACCCAGTACTTC | CASSLGLSPAGQETQYF
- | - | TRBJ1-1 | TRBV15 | TGTGCCACCAATCTCAGGGGGAACACTGAAGCTTTCTTT | CATNLRGNTEAFF
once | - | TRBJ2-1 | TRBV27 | TGTGCCAGCAGTCTTAGCCAAAGCTCCTACAATGAGCAGTTCTTC | CASSLSQSSYNEQFF
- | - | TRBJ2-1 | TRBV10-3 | TGTGCCATCAGTGAGTCGTTGGGGGTCCCATTCAATGAGCAGTTCTTC | CAISESLGVPFNEQFF
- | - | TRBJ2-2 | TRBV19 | TGTGCCAGTAGTATGACCGTCGCGAACACCGGGGAGCTGTTTTTT | CASSMTVANTGELFF
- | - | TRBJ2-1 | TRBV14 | TGTGCCAGCAGCCAACGAAAGGGTTGGTTTGGGAATGAGCAGTTCTTC | CASSQRKGWFGNEQFF
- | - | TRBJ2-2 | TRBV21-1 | TGTGCCAGCAGCATATTTAGGCGGGGACAGTTCACCGGGGAGCTGTTTTTT | CASSIFRRGQFTGELFF
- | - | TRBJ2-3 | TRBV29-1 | TGCAGCGTTCTTTCAGGGTACGGACTCACAGATACGCAGTATTTT | CSVLSGYGLTDTQYF
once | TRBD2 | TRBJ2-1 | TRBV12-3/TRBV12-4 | TGTGCCAGCAGTTTTCTTGGCGGGAGTGCTTACAGCGGTGAGCAGTTCTTC | CASSFLGGSAYSGEQFF
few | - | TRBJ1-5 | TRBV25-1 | TGTGCCAGCAGTGATACAGGGACAAATCAGCCCCAGCATTTT | CASSDTGTNQPQHF
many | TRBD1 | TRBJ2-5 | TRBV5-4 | TGTGCCAGCAGCGGGGACAGGGAGGGGAGCCAAGAGACCCAGTACTTC | CASSGDREGSQETQYF
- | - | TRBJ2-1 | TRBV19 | TGTGCCAGTAGTATAGAAACTAGCAATGAGCAGTTCTTC | CASSIETSNEQFF
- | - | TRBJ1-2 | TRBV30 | TGTGCCTGGAGTCGGGGAATCGGTAACTATGGCTACACCTTC | CAWSRGIGNYGYTF
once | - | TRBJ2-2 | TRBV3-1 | TGTGCCAGCAGCCCTCCTGCTGGGCACACCGGGGAGCTGTTTTTT | CASSPPAGHTGELFF
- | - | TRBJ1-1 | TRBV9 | TGTGCCAGCAGCGTACAGCAGGGAATCAGCACTGAAGCTTTCTTT | CASSVQQGISTEAFF
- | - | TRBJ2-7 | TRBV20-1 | TGCAGTGCTAGAGATATTGGAACCGCGCTGTCCTACGAGCAGTACTTC | CSARDIGTALSYEQYF
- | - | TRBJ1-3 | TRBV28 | TGTGCCAGCAGTTTCGACGGGACACCTGGAAACACCATATATTTT | CASSFDGTPGNTIYF
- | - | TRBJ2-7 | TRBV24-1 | TGTGCCACCAGTGATTGGGGTTATCCCTACGAGCAGTACTTC | CATSDWGYPYEQYF
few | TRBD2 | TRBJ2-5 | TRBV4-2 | TGTGCCAGCAGCCAAGATTTGGGACTAGGGGAGACCCAGTACTTC | CASSQDLGLGETQYF
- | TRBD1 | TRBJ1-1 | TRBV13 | TGTGCCAGCAGCCTATCGGACAGGGGACCTGAAGCTTTCTTT | CASSLSDRGPEAFF
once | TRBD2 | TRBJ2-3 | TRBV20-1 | TGCAGTGCTCCTAAGACTAGCGAAAGCACAGATACGCAGTATTTT | CSAPKTSESTDTQYF
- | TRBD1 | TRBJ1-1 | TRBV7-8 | TGTGCCAGCAGCTCTCTTGGGGCGGGACAGCTGAACACTGAAGCTTTCTTT | CASSSLGAGQLNTEAFF
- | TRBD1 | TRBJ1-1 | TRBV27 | TGTGCCAGCAGTCGCCAAATCGTCGGGACAGGGGTCACTGAAGCTTTCTTT | CASSRQIVGTGVTEAFF
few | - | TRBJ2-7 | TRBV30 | TGTGCCTGGAGTGTTAGCGGCTCCTACGAGCAGTACTTC | CAWSVSGSYEQYF
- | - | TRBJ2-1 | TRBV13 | TGTGCCAGCAGCTTGGGGTTAGGCACCATGGGGTTCGGCGGAAGCTCCTACAATGAGCAGTTCTTC | CASSLGLGTMGFGGSSYNEQFF
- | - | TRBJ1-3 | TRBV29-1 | TGCAGCGTTAGAATATTGGGTGACACCATATATTTT | CSVRILGDTIYF
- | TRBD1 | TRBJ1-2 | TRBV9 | TGTGCCAGCAGCCTCTCAGGGGCAGGGGGTTGGATCTATGGCTACACCTTC | CASSLSGAGGWIYGYTF